The 6 T cell receptor beta chains below all came from one sample that was sequenced in a study of early T cells in non-severe SARS-CoV-2 infection (dated by TCRdb to about 2021). Library preparation employed 5' RACE. The sample was run on a NextSeq 500. Starting from the raw public reads, TCRdb applied fastp trimming at Q25, assembled clones with MiXCR and retained in-frame beta chains. Each CDR3 protein gets just one entry, which takes the most common genes and DNA from the rows behind it. The sample table holds more than 80,000 distinct CDR3 sequences, of which 8% to 13% were seen once. Around 5% of the sample is taken by the ten largest. The material sequenced was whole blood. These receptors originate from an adult who was a healthcare worker with PCR-confirmed SARS-CoV-2 infection or an uninfected control (not recorded which).

The chain combines TRBV20-1 with TRBJ2-7; the match to TRBD2 covers 12 bases. The CDR3 is made up of 14 amino acids. Germline CDR1 DFQATT, CDR2 SNEGSKA (reference sequence). V lost 3 bases, J lost 6 bases, and 6 bases stayed unmatched. CDR3 DNA: TGCAGTGCTAGCAGACTAGCGGGAGTCCGCGAGCAGTACTTC. Residues: CSASRLAGVREQYF.

The chain is built from TRBV2 and TRBJ2-2; 7 bases map to TRBD1. J lost 3 bases, V lost 0 bases, and 4 bases had no gene match. Germline V lookup: CDR1 SNHLY, CDR2 FYNNEI. The CDR3 runs 16 residues. Written as DNA, the CDR3 is TGTGCCAGCAGTGAAGCCCGGGACAGTCACACCGGGGAGCTGTTTTTT. This sequence encodes CASSEARDSHTGELFF.

This clonotype was seen repeatedly, ten times or more. The chain is built from TRBV5-1 and TRBJ2-3, with 7 bases lining up with TRBD2. Germline lookup yields CDR1 SGHRS and CDR2 YFSETQ. CDR3 length equals 16 residues. Trimming at V came to 8 bases and at J to 1 base, leaving 13 bases not matched to a gene. The CDR3 region has the DNA TGCGCCAGTACGAGGGACGGCGGGGGACGCACAGATACGCAGTATTTT. This gives the protein CASTRDGGGRTDTQYF.

This chain uses TRBV3-1 with TRBJ2-7; TRBD2 matches 7 bases. The CDR3 has 15 residues. The germline V gene has CDR1 LGHDT and CDR2 YNNKEL (reference sequence). V trimming: 1 base; J trimming: 3 bases; junction bases outside the gene matches: 6. The CDR3 is CASSQGLASDYEQYF. The CDR3 DNA sequence: TGTGCCAGCAGCCAAGGACTAGCTTCAGACTACGAGCAGTACTTC.

This clonotype was picked up a small number of times. The chain joins TRBV10-3 to TRBJ2-7; D is unresolved. CDR3 size: 11 residues. V lost 2 bases and J 4 bases, leaving 3 bases between the germline ends. Per the germline V gene, CDR1 is ENHRY and CDR2 is SYGVKD. CDR3 in amino acids: CAISEEYEQYF. CDR3 sequence (DNA): TGTGCCATCAGTGAGGAATACGAGCAGTACTTC.

This clonotype came up many times. CDR3 in amino acids: CASRHRDTTNYGYTF. CDR3 in DNA: TGTGCCAGCAGACACCGGGACACAACTAACTATGGCTACACCTTC. The chain employs TRBV2 and TRBJ1-2; maybe TRBD1 (6 bases). Germline V CDR1 and CDR2: SNHLY, FYNNEI. V lost 6 bases, J lost 0 bases, and 14 bases lay in between. The length of the CDR3 is 15 residues.